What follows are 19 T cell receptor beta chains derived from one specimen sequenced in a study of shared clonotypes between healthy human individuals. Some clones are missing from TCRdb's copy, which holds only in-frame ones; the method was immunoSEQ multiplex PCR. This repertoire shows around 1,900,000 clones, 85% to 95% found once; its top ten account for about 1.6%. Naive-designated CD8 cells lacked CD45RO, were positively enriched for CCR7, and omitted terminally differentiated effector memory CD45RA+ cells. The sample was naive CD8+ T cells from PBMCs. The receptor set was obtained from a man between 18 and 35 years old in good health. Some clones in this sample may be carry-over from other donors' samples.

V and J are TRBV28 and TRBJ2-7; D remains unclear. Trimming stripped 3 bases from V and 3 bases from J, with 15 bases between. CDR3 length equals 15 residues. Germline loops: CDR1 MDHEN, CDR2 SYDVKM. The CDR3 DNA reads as TGTGCCAGCAGTTTGGTAATCGGAGCCTACTACGAGCAGTACTTC. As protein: CASSLVIGAYYEQYF.

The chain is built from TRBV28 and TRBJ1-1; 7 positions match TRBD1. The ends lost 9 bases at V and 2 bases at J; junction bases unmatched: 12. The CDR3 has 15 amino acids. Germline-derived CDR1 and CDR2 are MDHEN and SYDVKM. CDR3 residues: CASQVGTAFNTEAFF. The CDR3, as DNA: TGTGCCAGTCAAGTCGGGACAGCTTTTAACACTGAAGCTTTCTTT.

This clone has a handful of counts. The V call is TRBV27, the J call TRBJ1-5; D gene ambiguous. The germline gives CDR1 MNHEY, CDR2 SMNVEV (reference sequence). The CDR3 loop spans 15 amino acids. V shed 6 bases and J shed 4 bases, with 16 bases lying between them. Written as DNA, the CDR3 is TGTGCCAGCAGACCGTCCGACATGAATAATCAGCCCCAGCATTTT. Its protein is CASRPSDMNNQPQHF.

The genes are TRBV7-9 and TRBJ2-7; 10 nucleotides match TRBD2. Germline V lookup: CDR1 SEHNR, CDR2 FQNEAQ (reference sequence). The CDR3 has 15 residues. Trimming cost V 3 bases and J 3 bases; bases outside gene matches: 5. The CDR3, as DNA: TGTGCCAGCAGCTTTATATCTAGCGGGAGCTACGAGCAGTACTTC. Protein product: CASSFISSGSYEQYF.

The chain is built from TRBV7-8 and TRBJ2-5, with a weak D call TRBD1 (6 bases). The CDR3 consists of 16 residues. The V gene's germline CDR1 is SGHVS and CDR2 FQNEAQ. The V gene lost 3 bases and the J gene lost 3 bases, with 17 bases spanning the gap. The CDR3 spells CASSLYWTVTKETQYF. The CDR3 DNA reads TGTGCCAGCAGCTTGTATTGGACAGTCACAAAAGAGACCCAGTACTTC.

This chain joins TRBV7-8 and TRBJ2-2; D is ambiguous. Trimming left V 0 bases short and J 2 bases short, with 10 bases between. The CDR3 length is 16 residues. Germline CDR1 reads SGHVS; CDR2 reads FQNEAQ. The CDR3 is CASSLALGGNTGELFF. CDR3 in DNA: TGTGCCAGCAGCTTAGCGCTTGGCGGCAACACCGGGGAGCTGTTTTTT.

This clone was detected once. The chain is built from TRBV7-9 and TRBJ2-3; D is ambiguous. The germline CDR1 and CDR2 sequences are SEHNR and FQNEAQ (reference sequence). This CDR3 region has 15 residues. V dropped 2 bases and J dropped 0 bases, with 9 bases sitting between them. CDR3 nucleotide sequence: TGTGCCAGCAGCTTAAACCGCGGAAGCACAGATACGCAGTATTTT. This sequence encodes CASSLNRGSTDTQYF.

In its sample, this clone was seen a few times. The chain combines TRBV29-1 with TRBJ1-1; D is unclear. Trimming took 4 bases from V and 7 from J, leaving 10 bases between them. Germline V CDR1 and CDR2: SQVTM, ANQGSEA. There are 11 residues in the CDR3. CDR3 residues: CSVGGRGEAFF. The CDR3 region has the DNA TGCAGCGTTGGCGGACGCGGTGAAGCTTTCTTT.

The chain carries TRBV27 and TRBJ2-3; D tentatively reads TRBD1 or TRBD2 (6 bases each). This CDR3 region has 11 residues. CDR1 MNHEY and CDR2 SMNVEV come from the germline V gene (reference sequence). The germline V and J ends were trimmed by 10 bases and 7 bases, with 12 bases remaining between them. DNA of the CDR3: TGTGCCATCCTAGGGGGGAATACGCAGTATTTT. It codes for CAILGGNTQYF.

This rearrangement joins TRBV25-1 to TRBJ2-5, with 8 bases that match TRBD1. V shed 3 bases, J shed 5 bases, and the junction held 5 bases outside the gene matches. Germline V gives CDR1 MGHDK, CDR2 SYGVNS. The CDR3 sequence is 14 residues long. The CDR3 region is CASSDMTGAETQYF. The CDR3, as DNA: TGTGCCAGCAGTGATATGACAGGGGCGGAGACCCAGTACTTC. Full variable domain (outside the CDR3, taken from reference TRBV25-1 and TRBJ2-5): EADIYQTPRYLVIGTGKKITLECSQTMGHDKMYWYQQDPGMELHLIHYSYGVNSTEKGDLSSESTVSRIRTEHFPLTLESARPSHTSQYLCASSDMTGAETQYFGPGTRLLVL.

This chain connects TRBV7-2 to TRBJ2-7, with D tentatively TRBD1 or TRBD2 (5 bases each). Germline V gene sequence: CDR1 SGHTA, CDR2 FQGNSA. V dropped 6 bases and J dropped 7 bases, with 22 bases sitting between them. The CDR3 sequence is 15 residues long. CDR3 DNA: TGTGCCAGCAGTTCCTACGGGGCTTTCCAGGGTGAGCAGTACTTC. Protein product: CASSSYGAFQGEQYF.

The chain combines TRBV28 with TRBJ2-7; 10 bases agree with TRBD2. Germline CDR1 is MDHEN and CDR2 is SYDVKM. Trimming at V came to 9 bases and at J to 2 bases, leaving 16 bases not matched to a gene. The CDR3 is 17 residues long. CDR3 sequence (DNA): TGTGCCAGTCAATACGAGCCGGGACTAGCGAGAACCTACGAGCAGTACTTC. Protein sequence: CASQYEPGLARTYEQYF.

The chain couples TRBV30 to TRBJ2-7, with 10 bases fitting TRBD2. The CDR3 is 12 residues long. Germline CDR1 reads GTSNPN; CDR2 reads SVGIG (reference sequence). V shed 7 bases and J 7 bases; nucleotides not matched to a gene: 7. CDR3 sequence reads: CASAGGPGEQYF. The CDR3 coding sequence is TGTGCCTCAGCGGGAGGGCCGGGGGAGCAGTACTTC.

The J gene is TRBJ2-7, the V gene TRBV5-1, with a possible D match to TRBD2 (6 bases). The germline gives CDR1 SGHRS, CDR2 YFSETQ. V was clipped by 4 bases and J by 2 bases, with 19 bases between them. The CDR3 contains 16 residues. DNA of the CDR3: TGCGCCAGCAGCCCCGGGGGATCTGTATTTACCTACGAGCAGTACTTC. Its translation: CASSPGGSVFTYEQYF. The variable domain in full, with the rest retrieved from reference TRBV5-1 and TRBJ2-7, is KAGVTQTPRYLIKTRGQQVTLSCSPISGHRSVSWYQQTPGQGLQFLFEYFSETQRNKGNFPGRFSGRQFSNSRSEMNVSTLELGDSALYLCASSPGGSVFTYEQYFGPGTRLTVT.

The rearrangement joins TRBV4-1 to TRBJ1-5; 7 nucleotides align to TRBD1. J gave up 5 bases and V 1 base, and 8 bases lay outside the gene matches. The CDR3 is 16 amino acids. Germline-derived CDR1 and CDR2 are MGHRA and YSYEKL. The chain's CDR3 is CASSQAETGIYQPQHF. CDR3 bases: TGCGCCAGCAGCCAAGCGGAGACAGGGATCTATCAGCCCCAGCATTTT.

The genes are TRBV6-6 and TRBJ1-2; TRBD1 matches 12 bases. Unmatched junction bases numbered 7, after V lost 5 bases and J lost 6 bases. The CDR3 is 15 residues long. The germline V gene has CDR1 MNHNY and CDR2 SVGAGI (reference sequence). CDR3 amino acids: CASSVPGQGADGYTF. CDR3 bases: TGTGCCAGCAGTGTCCCGGGACAGGGGGCGGATGGCTACACCTTC.

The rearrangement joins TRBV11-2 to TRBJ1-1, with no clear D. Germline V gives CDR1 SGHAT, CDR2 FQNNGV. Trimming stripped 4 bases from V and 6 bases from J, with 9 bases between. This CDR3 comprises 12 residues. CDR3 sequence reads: CASSSDPSEAFF. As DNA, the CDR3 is TGTGCCAGCAGCTCAGACCCCTCTGAAGCTTTCTTT.

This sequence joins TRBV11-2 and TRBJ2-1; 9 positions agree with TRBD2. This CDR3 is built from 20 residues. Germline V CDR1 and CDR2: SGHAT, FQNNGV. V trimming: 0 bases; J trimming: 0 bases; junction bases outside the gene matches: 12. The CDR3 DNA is TGTGCCAGCAGCTTAGATACCCTGCTAGCGGGGTATAACTCCTACAATGAGCAGTTCTTC. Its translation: CASSLDTLLAGYNSYNEQFF.

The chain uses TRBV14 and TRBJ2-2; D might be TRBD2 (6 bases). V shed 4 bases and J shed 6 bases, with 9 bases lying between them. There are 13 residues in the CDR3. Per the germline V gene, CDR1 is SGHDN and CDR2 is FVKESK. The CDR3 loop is CASSRSSAGELFF. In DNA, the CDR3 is TGTGCCAGCAGCCGATCTAGCGCCGGGGAGCTGTTTTTT.